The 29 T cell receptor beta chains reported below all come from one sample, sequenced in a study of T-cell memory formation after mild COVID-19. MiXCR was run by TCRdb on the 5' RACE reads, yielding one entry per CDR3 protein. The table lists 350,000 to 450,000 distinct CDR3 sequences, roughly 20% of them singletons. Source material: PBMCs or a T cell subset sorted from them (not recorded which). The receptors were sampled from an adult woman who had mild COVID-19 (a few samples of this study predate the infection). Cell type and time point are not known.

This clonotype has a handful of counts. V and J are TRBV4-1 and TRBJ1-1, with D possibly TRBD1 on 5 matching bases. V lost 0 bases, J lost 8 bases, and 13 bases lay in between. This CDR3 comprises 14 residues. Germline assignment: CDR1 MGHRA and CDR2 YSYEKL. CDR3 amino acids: CASSQERGRFEAFF. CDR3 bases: TGCGCCAGCAGCCAAGAAAGGGGAAGGTTCGAAGCTTTCTTT.

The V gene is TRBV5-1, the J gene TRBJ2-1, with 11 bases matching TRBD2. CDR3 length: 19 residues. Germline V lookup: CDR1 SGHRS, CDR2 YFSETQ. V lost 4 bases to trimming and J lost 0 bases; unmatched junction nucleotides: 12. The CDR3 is CASSGGSLAGGGSYNEQFF. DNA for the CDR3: TGCGCCAGCAGCGGCGGGTCGCTAGCGGGAGGTGGCTCCTACAATGAGCAGTTCTTC.

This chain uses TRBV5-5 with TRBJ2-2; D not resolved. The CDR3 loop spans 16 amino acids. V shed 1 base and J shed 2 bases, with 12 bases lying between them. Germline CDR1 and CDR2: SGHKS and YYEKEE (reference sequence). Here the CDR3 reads CASSLRRGGNTGELFF. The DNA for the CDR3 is TGTGCCAGCAGCTTGCGTCGTGGCGGAAACACCGGGGAGCTGTTTTTT.

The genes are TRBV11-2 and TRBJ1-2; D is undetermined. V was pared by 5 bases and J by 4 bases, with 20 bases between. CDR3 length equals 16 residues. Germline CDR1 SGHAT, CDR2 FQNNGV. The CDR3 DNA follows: TGTGCCAGCAGCCCCCATAGAGGGTTCAGTGGCTATGGCTACACCTTC. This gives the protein CASSPHRGFSGYGYTF.

The CDR3 protein is CASSTRTGGRGGTEAFF. The CDR3 DNA reads TGTGCCAGCAGCACCCGGACAGGGGGTCGGGGTGGCACTGAAGCTTTCTTT. The chain is built from TRBV7-9 and TRBJ1-1; TRBD1 matches 10 bases. The V and J ends lost 5 bases and 4 bases, in that order; junction bases with no gene match: 13. This CDR3 has 17 amino acids. Germline V gene data show CDR1 as SEHNR and CDR2 as FQNEAQ (reference sequence). Supplemented by reference TRBV7-9 and TRBJ1-1, the full variable domain reads DTGVSQNPRHKITKRGQNVTFRCDPISEHNRLYWYRQTLGQGPEFLTYFQNEAQLEKSRLLSDRFSAERPKGSFSTLEIQRTEQGDSAMYLCASSTRTGGRGGTEAFFGQGTRLTVV.

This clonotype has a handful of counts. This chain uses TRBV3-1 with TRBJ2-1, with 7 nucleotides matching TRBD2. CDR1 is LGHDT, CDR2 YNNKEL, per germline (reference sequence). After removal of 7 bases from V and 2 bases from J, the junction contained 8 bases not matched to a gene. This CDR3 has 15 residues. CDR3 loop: CASNPSGAAYNEQFF. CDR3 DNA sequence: TGTGCCAGCAACCCGAGCGGGGCAGCCTACAATGAGCAGTTCTTC.

The CDR3 DNA sequence: TGTGCCAGCAGCTTACTCAGGGCGCGGGAGAAGTACGAGCAGTACTTC. Translated, it gives CASSLLRAREKYEQYF. The chain links TRBV7-2 to TRBJ2-7, with 7 bases that match TRBD2. The CDR3 is made up of 16 amino acids. V trimming: 2 bases; J trimming: 4 bases; junction bases outside the gene matches: 11. Germline assignment: CDR1 SGHTA and CDR2 FQGNSA.

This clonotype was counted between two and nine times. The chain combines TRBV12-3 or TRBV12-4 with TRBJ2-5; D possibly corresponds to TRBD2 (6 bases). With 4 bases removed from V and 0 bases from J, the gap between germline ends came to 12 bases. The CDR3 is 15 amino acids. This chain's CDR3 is CASSSGRGYQETQYF. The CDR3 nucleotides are TGTGCCAGCAGTTCGGGACGGGGGTACCAAGAGACCCAGTACTTC.

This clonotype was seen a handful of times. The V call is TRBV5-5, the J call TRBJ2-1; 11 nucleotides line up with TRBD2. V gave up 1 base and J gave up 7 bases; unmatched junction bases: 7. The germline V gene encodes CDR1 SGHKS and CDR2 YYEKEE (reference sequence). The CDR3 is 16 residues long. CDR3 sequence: CASSLLAGGPGNEQFF. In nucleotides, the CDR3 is TGTGCCAGCAGCTTGTTAGCGGGGGGGCCCGGGAATGAGCAGTTCTTC.

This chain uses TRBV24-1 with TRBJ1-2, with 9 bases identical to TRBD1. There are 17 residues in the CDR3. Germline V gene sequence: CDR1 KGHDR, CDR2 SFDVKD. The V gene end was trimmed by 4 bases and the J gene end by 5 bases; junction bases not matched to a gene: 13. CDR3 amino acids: CATSDQNTGTGRYGYTF. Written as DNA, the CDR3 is TGTGCCACCAGTGACCAGAATACCGGGACAGGGAGATATGGCTACACCTTC.

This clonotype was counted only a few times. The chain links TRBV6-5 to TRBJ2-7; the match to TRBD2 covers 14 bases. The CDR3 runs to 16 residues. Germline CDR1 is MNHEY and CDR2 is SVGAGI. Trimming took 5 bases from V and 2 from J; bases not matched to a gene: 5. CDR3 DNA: TGTGCCAGCAGTCACGCGACTAGCGGGGGGGCCTACGAGCAGTACTTC. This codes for CASSHATSGGAYEQYF.

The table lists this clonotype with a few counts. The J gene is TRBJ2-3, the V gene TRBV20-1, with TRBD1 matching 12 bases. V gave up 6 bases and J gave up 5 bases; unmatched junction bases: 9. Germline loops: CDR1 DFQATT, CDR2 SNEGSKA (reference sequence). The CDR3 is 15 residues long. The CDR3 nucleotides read TGCAGTGCCACGCCGGGACAGGGGGCGAGAGATACGCAGTATTTT. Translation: CSATPGQGARDTQYF.

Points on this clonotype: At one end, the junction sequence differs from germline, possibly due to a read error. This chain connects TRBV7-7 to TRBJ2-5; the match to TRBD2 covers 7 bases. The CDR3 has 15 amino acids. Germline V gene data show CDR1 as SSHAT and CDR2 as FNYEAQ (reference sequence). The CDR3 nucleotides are TGTGCTAGCAGCTCGTTCGCGGGAGAGTTCGAGACCCAGTACTTC. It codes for CASSSFAGEFETQYF.

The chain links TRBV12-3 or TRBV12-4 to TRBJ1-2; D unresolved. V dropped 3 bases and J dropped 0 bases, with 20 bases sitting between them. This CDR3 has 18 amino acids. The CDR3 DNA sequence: TGTGCCAGCAGTTTCGCCCCACTCGGACGGCCTTCTAACTATGGCTACACCTTC. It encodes CASSFAPLGRPSNYGYTF.

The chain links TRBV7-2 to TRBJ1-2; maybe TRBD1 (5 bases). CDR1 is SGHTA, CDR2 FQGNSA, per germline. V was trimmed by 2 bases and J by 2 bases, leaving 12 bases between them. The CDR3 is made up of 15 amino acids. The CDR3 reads CASSLPTASNYGYTF. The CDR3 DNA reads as TGTGCCAGCAGCTTACCGACAGCCTCGAACTATGGCTACACCTTC.

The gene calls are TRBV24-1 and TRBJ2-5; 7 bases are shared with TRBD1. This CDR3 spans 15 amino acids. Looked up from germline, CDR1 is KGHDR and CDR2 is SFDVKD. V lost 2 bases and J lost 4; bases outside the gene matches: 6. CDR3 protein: CATSDSGGTGETQYF. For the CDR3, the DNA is TGTGCCACCAGTGATTCAGGGGGTACGGGAGAGACCCAGTACTTC.

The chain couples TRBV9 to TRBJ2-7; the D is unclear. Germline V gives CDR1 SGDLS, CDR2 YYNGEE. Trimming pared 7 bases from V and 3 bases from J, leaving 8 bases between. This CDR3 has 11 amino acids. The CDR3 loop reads CASGQSYEQYF. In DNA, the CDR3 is TGTGCCAGCGGCCAAAGCTACGAGCAGTACTTC.

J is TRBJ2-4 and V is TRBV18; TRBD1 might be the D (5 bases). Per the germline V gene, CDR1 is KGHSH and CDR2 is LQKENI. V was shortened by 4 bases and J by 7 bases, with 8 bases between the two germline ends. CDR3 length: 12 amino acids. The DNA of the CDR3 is TGTGCCAGCTCACGGGGCCAGAACATTCAGTACTTC. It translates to CASSRGQNIQYF. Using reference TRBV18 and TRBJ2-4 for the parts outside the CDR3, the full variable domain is NAGVMQNPRHLVRRRGQEARLRCSPMKGHSHVYWYRQLPEEGLKFMVYLQKENIIDESGMPKERFSAEFPKEGPSILRIQQVVRGDSAAYFCASSRGQNIQYFGAGTRLSVL.

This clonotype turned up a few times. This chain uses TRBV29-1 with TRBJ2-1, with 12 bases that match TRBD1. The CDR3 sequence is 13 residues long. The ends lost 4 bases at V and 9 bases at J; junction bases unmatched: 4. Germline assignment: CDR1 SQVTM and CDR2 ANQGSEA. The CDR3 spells CSVGGTGGLEQFF. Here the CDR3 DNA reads TGCAGCGTTGGAGGGACAGGGGGCCTTGAGCAGTTCTTC.

The CDR3 DNA reads TGTGCCAGCACGAAGCGGACAACCGGGGAGCTGTTTTTT. Protein product: CASTKRTTGELFF. The chain uses TRBV6-1 and TRBJ2-2; D tentatively fits TRBD1 or TRBD2 (5 bases each). CDR3 size: 13 residues. Trimming shortened V by 7 bases and J by 5 bases, and 11 bases separated the two germline ends. The germline CDR1 and CDR2 sequences are MNHNS and SASEGT.

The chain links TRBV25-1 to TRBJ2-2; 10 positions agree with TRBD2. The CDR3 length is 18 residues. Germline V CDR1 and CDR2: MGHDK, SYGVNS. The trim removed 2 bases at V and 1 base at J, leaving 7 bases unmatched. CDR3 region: CASSESWLAGENTGELFF. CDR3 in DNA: TGTGCCAGCAGTGAAAGCTGGCTAGCGGGGGAGAACACCGGGGAGCTGTTTTTT.

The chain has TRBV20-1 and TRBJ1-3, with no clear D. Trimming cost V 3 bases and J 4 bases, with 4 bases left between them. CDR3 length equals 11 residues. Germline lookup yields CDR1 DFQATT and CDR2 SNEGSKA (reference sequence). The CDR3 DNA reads TGCAGTGCTAGTAGGGGAAACACCATATATTTT. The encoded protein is CSASRGNTIYF.

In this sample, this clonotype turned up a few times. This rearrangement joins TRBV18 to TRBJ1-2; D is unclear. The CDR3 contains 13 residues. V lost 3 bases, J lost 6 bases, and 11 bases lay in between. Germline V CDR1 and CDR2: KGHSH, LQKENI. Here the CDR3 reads CASSPDRANGYTF. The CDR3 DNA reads TGTGCCAGCTCACCGGACCGGGCGAATGGCTACACCTTC.

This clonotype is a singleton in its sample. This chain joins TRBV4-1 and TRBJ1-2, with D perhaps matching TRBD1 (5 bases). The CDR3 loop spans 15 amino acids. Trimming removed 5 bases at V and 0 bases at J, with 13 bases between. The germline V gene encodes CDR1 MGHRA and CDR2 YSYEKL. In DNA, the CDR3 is TGCGCCAGCAGCGAAGGGGTGGGAGCTAACTATGGCTACACCTTC. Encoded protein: CASSEGVGANYGYTF.

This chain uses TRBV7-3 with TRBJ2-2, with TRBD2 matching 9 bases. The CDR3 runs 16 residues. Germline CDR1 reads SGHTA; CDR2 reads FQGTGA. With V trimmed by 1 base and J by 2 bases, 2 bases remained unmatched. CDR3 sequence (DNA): TGTGCCAGCAGCTTAATAGCGGGAGTAAACACCGGGGAGCTGTTTTTT. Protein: CASSLIAGVNTGELFF. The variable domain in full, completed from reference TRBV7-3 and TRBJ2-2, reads GAGVSQTPSNKVTEKGKYVELRCDPISGHTALYWYRQSLGQGPEFLIYFQGTGAADDSGLPNDRFFAVRPEGSVSTLKIQRTERGDSAVYLCASSLIAGVNTGELFFGEGSRLTVL.

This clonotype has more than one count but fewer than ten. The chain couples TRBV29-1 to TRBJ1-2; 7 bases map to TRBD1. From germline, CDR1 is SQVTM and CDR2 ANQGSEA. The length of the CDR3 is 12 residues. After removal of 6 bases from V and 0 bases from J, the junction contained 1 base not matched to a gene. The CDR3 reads CSVGTANYGYTF. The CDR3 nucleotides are TGCAGCGTCGGGACAGCTAACTATGGCTACACCTTC.

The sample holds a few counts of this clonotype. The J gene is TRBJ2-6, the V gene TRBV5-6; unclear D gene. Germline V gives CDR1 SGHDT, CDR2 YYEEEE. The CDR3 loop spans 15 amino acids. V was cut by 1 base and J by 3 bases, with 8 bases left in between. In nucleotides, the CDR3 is TGTGCCAGCAGCTTGCCCGGAGATGGGGCCAACGTCCTGACTTTC. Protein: CASSLPGDGANVLTF.

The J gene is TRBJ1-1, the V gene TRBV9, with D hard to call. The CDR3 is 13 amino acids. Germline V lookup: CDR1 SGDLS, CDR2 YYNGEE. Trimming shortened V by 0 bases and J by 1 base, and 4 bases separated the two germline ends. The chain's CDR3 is CASSVVTNTEAFF. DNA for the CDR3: TGTGCCAGCAGCGTAGTCACGAACACTGAAGCTTTCTTT.

This CDR3 reads CASSLSDRKNTEAFF. CDR3 sequence (DNA): TGCGCCAGCAGCCTGTCTGACAGAAAGAACACTGAAGCTTTCTTT. The genes are TRBV5-1 and TRBJ1-1, with D tentatively TRBD1 (5 bases). Trimming left V 4 bases short and J 1 base short, with 14 bases between. The length of the CDR3 is 15 residues. Germline assignment: CDR1 SGHRS and CDR2 YFSETQ.